These 5 T cell receptor beta chains originate from one sample sequenced in a study of T cell responses to AZD1222 COVID-19 vaccine. The method was immunoSEQ multiplex PCR; TCRdb's version includes in-frame clones alone and lacks a portion of them. The sample shows approximately 120,000 clones, approximately 90% of them seen only once. Sequenced here: peripheral blood, sampled on day 0 of AZD1222 vaccination. The receptor source for this set is an adult in good health.

CDR3: CAISDPAGQVYEQYF. CDR3 nucleotide sequence: TGTGCCATCAGTGACCCTGCAGGTCAAGTCTACGAGCAGTACTTC. The chain joins TRBV10-3 to TRBJ2-7; D unclear. There are 15 residues in the CDR3. Germline V CDR1 and CDR2: ENHRY, SYGVKD. V was shortened by 3 bases and J by 3 bases, with 15 bases between the two germline ends.

This clone is a singleton in its sample. The rearrangement links TRBV10-2 to TRBJ2-1, with D hard to call. The CDR3 loop spans 14 amino acids. CDR1 and CDR2 from the germline V gene are WSHSY and SAAADI. Trimming took 0 bases from V and 16 from J, leaving 19 bases between them. In DNA form, the CDR3 reads TGCGCCAGCAGTGAGTCCCCCTCTTTCCAAGCTGGATTCTTC. It yields the protein CASSESPSFQAGFF.

The chain links TRBV24-1 to TRBJ2-1; D remains ambiguous. Germline lookup yields CDR1 KGHDR and CDR2 SFDVKD. The CDR3 covers 16 residues. V lost 0 bases and J lost 0, with 8 bases in between. The CDR3 nucleotides are TGTGCCACCAGTGATTTGGACCCGAGCTCCTACAATGAGCAGTTCTTC. Translation gives CATSDLDPSSYNEQFF.

This clone was seen only once. V and J are TRBV6-2 or TRBV6-3 and TRBJ1-1, with D uncertain. V gave up 1 base and J gave up 4 bases, with 10 bases separating them. CDR1 and CDR2 from the germline V gene are MNHEY and SVGEGT. The CDR3 is 14 residues long. CDR3 DNA sequence: TGTGCCAGCAGTTACTTTAAGGAGATCACTGAAGCTTTCTTT. Amino acid sequence: CASSYFKEITEAFF.

The chain recombines TRBV28 with TRBJ2-5; possible D gene TRBD2, 6 bases. This CDR3 has 15 amino acids. CDR1 and CDR2 (germline): MDHEN, SYDVKM. V shed 4 bases and J shed 5 bases, with 17 bases lying between them. The CDR3 DNA sequence: TGTGCCAGCAGTTCATTGGCAGGGACTGGGGAGACCCAGTACTTC. Protein: CASSSLAGTGETQYF. The variable domain in full, completed from reference TRBV28 and TRBJ2-5, reads DVKVTQSSRYLVKRTGEKVFLECVQDMDHENMFWYRQDPGLGLRLIYFSYDVKMKEKGDIPEGYSVSREKKERFSLILESASTNQTSMYLCASSSLAGTGETQYFGPGTRLLVL.